This T cell receptor (beta chain) was obtained from a study of cytomegalovirus exposure and HLA in healthy donors. As for the study in general: T cells numbering about 200 million yielded some 110 million unique TCR beta sequences in an earlier analysis.

From germline, CDR1 is LNHNV and CDR2 YYDKDF (reference sequence). The CDR3 sequence is 15 residues long. V trimming: 1 base; J trimming: 3 bases; junction bases outside the gene matches: 6. PCR was performed using 60 Vbeta and 13 Jbeta primers. Repertoires were generated with immunoSEQ multiplex PCR, while TCRdb's copy carries only in-frame clones and drops some. The sample comprises approximately 180,000 clones, 72% of which are singletons, and 2% to 2.5% rests with the top ten. Study results and caveats: Analysis performed later showed TCR beta chains linked to HLA being more clonally expanded than equally common others. Available immune exposure information was restricted to CMV serostatus only. One variant, a missense change in DCLRE1C, was linked in a later analysis to TCR beta V- and J-gene trimming.

In the case of this clone: Its target is not known.

The clonotype comes from a human donor in good health. This chain uses TRBV15 with TRBJ2-7; TRBD1 matches 7 bases. The sequenced sample consisted of PBMCs. CDR3 nucleotide sequence: TGTGCCACCAGCAGAGGCACAGGGGCGTACTACGAGCAGTACTTC. Its translation: CATSRGTGAYYEQYF.